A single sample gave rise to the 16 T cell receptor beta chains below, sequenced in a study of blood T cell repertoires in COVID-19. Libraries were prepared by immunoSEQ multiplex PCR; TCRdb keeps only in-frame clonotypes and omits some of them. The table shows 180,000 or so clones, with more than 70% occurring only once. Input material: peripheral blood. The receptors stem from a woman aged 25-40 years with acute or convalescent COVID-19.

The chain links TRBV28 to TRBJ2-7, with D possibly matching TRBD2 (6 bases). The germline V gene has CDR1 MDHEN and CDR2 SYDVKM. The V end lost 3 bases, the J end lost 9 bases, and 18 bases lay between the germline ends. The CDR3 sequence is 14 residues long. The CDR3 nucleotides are TGTGCCAGCAGTTTCCGAACCTCGGGACTTGCGCAGTACTTC. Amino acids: CASSFRTSGLAQYF.

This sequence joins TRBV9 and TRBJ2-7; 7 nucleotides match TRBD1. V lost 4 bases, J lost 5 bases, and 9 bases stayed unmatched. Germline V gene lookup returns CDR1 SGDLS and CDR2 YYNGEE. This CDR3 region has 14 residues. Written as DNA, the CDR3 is TGTGCCAGCAGCCCTCCCTTAGGGGGCCACGAGCAGTACTTC. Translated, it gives CASSPPLGGHEQYF.

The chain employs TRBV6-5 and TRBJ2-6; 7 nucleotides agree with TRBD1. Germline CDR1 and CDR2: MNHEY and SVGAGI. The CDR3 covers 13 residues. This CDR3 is CATRGYGANVLTF. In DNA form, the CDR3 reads TGTGCAACCAGGGGGTATGGGGCCAACGTCCTGACTTTC.

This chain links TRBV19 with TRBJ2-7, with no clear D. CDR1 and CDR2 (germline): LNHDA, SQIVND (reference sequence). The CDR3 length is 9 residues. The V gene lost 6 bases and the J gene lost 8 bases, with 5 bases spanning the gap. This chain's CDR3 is CASSAKQYF. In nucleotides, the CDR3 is TGTGCCAGTAGCGCTAAGCAGTACTTC.

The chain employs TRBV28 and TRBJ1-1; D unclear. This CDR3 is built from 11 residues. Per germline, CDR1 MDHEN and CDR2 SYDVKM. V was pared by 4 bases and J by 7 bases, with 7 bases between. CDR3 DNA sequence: TGTGCCAGCAGTTCACGGTTTGAAGCTTTCTTT. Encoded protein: CASSSRFEAFF. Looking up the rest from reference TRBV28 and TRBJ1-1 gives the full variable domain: DVKVTQSSRYLVKRTGEKVFLECVQDMDHENMFWYRQDPGLGLRLIYFSYDVKMKEKGDIPEGYSVSREKKERFSLILESASTNQTSMYLCASSSRFEAFFGQGTRLTVV.

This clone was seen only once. The CDR3 spells CASSSTTRGIQYF. DNA for the CDR3: TGTGCCAGCAGTTCTACGACTAGAGGCATTCAGTACTTC. The chain uses TRBV6-5 and TRBJ2-4, with a possible D match to TRBD2 (6 bases). Per germline, CDR1 MNHEY and CDR2 SVGAGI. V was trimmed by 4 bases and J by 9 bases, leaving 13 bases between them. The CDR3 has 13 residues.

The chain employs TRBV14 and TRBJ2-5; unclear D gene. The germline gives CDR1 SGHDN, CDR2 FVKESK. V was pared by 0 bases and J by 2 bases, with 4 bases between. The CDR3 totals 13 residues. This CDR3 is CASSQDPQETQYF. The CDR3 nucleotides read TGTGCCAGCAGCCAAGACCCTCAAGAGACCCAGTACTTC.

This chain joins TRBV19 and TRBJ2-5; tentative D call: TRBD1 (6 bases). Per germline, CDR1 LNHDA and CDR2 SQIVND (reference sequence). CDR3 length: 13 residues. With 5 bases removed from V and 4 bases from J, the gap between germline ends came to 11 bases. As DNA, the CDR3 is TGTGCCAGTAGTGCCTACAGGGTAGAGACCCAGTACTTC. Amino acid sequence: CASSAYRVETQYF.

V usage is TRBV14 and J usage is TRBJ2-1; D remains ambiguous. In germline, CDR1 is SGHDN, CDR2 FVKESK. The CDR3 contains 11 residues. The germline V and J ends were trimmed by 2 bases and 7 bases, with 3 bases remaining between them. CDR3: CASSQQNEQFF. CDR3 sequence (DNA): TGTGCCAGCAGCCAACAGAATGAGCAGTTCTTC.

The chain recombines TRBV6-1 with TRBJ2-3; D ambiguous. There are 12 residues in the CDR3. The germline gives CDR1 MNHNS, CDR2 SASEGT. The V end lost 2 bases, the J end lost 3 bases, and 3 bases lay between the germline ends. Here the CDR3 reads CASSETTDTQYF. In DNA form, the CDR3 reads TGTGCCAGCAGTGAAACTACAGATACGCAGTATTTT.

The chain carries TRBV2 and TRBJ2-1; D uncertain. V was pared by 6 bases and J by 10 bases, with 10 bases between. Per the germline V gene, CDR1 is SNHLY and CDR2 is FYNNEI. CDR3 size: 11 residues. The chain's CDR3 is CASRETKEQFF. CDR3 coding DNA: TGTGCCAGCAGGGAAACAAAGGAGCAGTTCTTC.

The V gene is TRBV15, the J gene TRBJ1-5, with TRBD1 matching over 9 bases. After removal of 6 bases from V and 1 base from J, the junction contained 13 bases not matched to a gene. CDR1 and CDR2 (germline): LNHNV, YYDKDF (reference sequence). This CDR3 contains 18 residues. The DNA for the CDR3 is TGTGCCACCAGTTCCGGTATCAAACAGGGGGCAAGCAATCAGCCCCAGCATTTT. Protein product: CATSSGIKQGASNQPQHF.

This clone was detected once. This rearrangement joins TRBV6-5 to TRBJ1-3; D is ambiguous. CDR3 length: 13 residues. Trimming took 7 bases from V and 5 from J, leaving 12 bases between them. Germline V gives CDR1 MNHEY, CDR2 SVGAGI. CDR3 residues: CASTSPSRNTIYF. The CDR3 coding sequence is TGTGCCAGCACGAGCCCGAGTAGAAACACCATATATTTT.

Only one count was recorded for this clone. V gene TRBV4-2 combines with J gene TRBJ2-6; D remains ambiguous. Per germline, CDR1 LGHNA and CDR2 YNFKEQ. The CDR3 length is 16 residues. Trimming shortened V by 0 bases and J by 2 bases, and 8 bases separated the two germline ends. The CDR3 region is CASSQDRSPGANVLTF. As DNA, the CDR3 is TGTGCCAGCAGCCAAGATAGGAGTCCTGGGGCCAACGTCCTGACTTTC.

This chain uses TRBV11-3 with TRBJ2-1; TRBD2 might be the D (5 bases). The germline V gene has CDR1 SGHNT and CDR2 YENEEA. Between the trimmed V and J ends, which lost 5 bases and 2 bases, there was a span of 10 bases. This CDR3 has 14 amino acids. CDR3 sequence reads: CASSHTSTYNEQFF. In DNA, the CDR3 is TGTGCCAGCAGCCACACTAGTACCTACAATGAGCAGTTCTTC.

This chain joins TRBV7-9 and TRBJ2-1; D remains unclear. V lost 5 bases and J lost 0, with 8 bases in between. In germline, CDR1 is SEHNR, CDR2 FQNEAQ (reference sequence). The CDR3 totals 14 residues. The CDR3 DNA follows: TGTGCCAGCAGCCTCGGTATCTCCTACAATGAGCAGTTCTTC. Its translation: CASSLGISYNEQFF.